This T cell receptor (beta chain) was sequenced in a study of shared clonotypes between healthy human individuals. In the naive CD8 group, cells lacked CD45RO and were positively selected for CCR7, so terminally differentiated effector memory CD45RA+ cells were left out. The data were produced by immunoSEQ multiplex PCR, yet TCRdb's version contains in-frame clones alone and is incomplete. The sample consists of millions of clones, about 95% of them appearing once. This clone was seen just once. Antigen unknown. General observations from the study: Naive CD4 clonotypes overlapped across several donors at about 5%.

The CDR3 sequence is 16 residues long. Germline lookup yields CDR1 SGHRS and CDR2 YFSETQ. The V segment lost 4 bases and the J segment 4 bases; nucleotides outside the gene matches: 11. The TCR sequence derives from a man younger than 30 in good health. The chain is built from TRBV5-1 and TRBJ2-1; 7 bases agree with TRBD2. The sample taken for sequencing was naive CD8+ T cells sorted from blood. CDR3 region: CASSPARYGRYNEQFF. The DNA of the CDR3 is TGCGCCAGCAGCCCCGCCCGATACGGGAGGTACAATGAGCAGTTCTTC.